A single sample is the source of the 26 T cell receptor beta chains below, sequenced in a study of Graves' ophthalmopathy and Graves' hyperthyroidism. Beta-chain TCR CDR3 regions were amplified from RNA transcripts. Second-round multiplex PCR came after a first-round RT-PCR that employed HTBI primers. TCRdb reprocessed the multiplex PCR reads via MiXCR and lists one record per CDR3 protein. Of roughly 400,000 distinct CDR3 sequences in the sample, roughly 17% are singletons; the top ten hold 2.4%. Sequenced input: peripheral blood. The receptors were gathered from an adult woman with stable Graves' hyperthyroidism.

Many counts were recorded for this clonotype. CDR3 residues: CSARPGTPSYEQYF. DNA for the CDR3: TGCAGTGCCCGCCCAGGGACACCTTCCTACGAGCAGTACTTC. This chain links TRBV20-1 with TRBJ2-7, with D maybe TRBD1 (6 bases). This CDR3 spans 14 amino acids. Trimming cost V 6 bases and J 1 base, with 16 bases left between them. Germline values: CDR1 DFQATT, CDR2 SNEGSKA (reference sequence).

With respect to this clonotype: Being one base from a much bigger clone, this may be a read error. The V gene is TRBV6-1, the J gene TRBJ2-5; 9 bases match TRBD1. CDR1 is MNHNS and CDR2 is SASEGT in the germline V gene. This CDR3 region has 14 residues. The CDR3, as DNA: TGTGCCAGTCTGGGGACAGGGCTGGGGGAGACCAAGTACTTC. Translation gives CASLGTGLGETKYF.

The sample holds a few counts of this clonotype. This chain links TRBV7-2 with TRBJ2-7; D might be TRBD2 (6 bases). Germline loops: CDR1 SGHTA, CDR2 FQGNSA. V lost 5 bases and J 6 bases, leaving 11 bases between the germline ends. This CDR3 has 12 residues. CDR3 sequence reads: CASSGGSGEQYF. Written as DNA, the CDR3 is TGTGCCAGCAGCGGAGGGAGTGGCGAGCAGTACTTC.

This clonotype was seen repeatedly, ten times or more. The V and J genes are TRBV6-1 and TRBJ1-5; possible D gene TRBD1, 5 bases. CDR1 MNHNS and CDR2 SASEGT come from the germline V gene. This CDR3 comprises 13 residues. V shed 8 bases and J shed 4 bases, with 12 bases lying between them. The CDR3: CASRVTENQPQHF. The DNA of the CDR3 is TGTGCCAGCCGGGTGACAGAAAATCAGCCCCAGCATTTT.

This clonotype has at least ten counts. The chain employs TRBV5-1 and TRBJ2-5; 9 nucleotides line up with TRBD1. CDR3 length: 18 amino acids. CDR1 is SGHRS and CDR2 is YFSETQ in the germline V gene. V lost 0 bases and J lost 2; bases outside the gene matches: 11. CDR3 protein: CASSLAVPGQGSQETQYF. The CDR3 DNA follows: TGCGCCAGCAGCTTGGCCGTTCCGGGACAGGGTTCGCAAGAGACCCAGTACTTC. Filled out from reference TRBV5-1 and TRBJ2-5, the complete variable domain reads KAGVTQTPRYLIKTRGQQVTLSCSPISGHRSVSWYQQTPGQGLQFLFEYFSETQRNKGNFPGRFSGRQFSNSRSEMNVSTLELGDSALYLCASSLAVPGQGSQETQYFGPGTRLLVL.

The rearrangement links TRBV12-3 or TRBV12-4 to TRBJ1-2, with 8 bases aligning to TRBD1. CDR3 length: 14 residues. Trimming cost V 5 bases and J 5 bases; bases outside gene matches: 7. The CDR3 DNA is TGTGCCAGCAGTATGGACAGGGCCGGTTATGGCTACACCTTC. Its protein product is CASSMDRAGYGYTF.

The V call is TRBV2, the J call TRBJ2-2; 8 positions agree with TRBD2. Germline lookup yields CDR1 SNHLY and CDR2 FYNNEI. CDR3 size: 15 residues. The V segment lost 4 bases and the J segment 3 bases; nucleotides outside the gene matches: 4. In DNA, the CDR3 is TGTGCCAGCAGTGGAGTAGCGGGATACACCGGGGAGCTGTTTTTT. This sequence encodes CASSGVAGYTGELFF.

This clonotype showed up just once. J is TRBJ1-1 and V is TRBV3-1, with D maybe TRBD1 (6 bases). V lost 4 bases and J 7 bases, leaving 28 bases between the germline ends. The V gene's germline CDR1 is LGHDT and CDR2 YNNKEL (reference sequence). This CDR3 spans 18 amino acids. The CDR3 nucleotides are TGTGCCAGCAGCCCACTGAGGGGGTCCGCGCCCCGCGGGGGTGAAGCTTTCTTT. This encodes CASSPLRGSAPRGGEAFF.

This clonotype was picked up many times. The chain recombines TRBV10-2 with TRBJ2-5; 14 nucleotides align to TRBD2. The length of the CDR3 is 18 residues. Germline CDR1 is WSHSY and CDR2 is SAAADI. After removal of 7 bases from V and 3 bases from J, the junction contained 13 bases not matched to a gene. The CDR3 DNA reads TGCGCCAGCAAACTAGGGGGACTAGCGGGAGAGAAGGAAGAGACCCAGTACTTC. Encoded protein: CASKLGGLAGEKEETQYF.

This clonotype was counted between two and nine times. The genes are TRBV3-1 and TRBJ1-1, with no clear D. CDR1 and CDR2 from the germline V gene are LGHDT and YNNKEL (reference sequence). This CDR3 is 12 amino acids long. Between the trimmed V and J ends, which lost 3 bases and 9 bases, there was a span of 11 bases. For the CDR3, the DNA is TGTGCCAGCAGCCAGGACGGGCCTCAAGCTTTCTTT. This sequence encodes CASSQDGPQAFF.

In this sample, this clonotype turned up many times. The genes are TRBV6-5 and TRBJ2-7; 13 nucleotides line up with TRBD2. V lost 4 bases, J lost 0 bases, and 6 bases stayed unmatched. Looked up from germline, CDR1 is MNHEY and CDR2 is SVGAGI. The CDR3 runs to 17 residues. The CDR3 spells CASSFGTSGMSSYEQYF. The CDR3, as DNA: TGTGCCAGCAGTTTCGGGACTAGCGGGATGAGCTCCTACGAGCAGTACTTC.

This clonotype showed up many times. The V and J genes are TRBV3-1 and TRBJ1-1, with 9 positions matching TRBD1. Germline loops: CDR1 LGHDT, CDR2 YNNKEL (reference sequence). V dropped 0 bases and J dropped 1; count of bases not matched to a gene: 6. The CDR3 has 17 residues. In DNA form, the CDR3 reads TGTGCCAGCAGCCAAGAGAAACAGGGGGCGAGGAACACTGAAGCTTTCTTT. This encodes CASSQEKQGARNTEAFF. The whole variable domain, remainder taken from reference TRBV3-1 and TRBJ1-1, is DTAVSQTPKYLVTQMGNDKSIKCEQNLGHDTMYWYKQDSKKFLKIMFSYNNKELIINETVPNRFSPKSPDKAHLNLHINSLELGDSAVYFCASSQEKQGARNTEAFFGQGTRLTVV.

This clonotype was seen just once. The chain joins TRBV2 to TRBJ1-1; a weak D match, TRBD1 (5 bases). CDR3 length equals 11 residues. CDR1 is SNHLY and CDR2 is FYNNEI in the germline V gene. V lost 8 bases, J lost 7 bases, and 11 bases lay in between. The CDR3 sequence is CASGREVEAFF. CDR3 nucleotide sequence: TGTGCCAGCGGCAGGGAAGTTGAAGCTTTCTTT.

The chain recombines TRBV6-1 with TRBJ1-1, with D possibly being TRBD1 (5 bases). The CDR3 sequence is 15 residues long. From germline, CDR1 is MNHNS and CDR2 SASEGT. Trimming left V 6 bases short and J 1 base short, with 15 bases between. The CDR3 protein is CASSPGGSGNTEAFF. The CDR3 bases are TGTGCCAGCAGCCCGGGGGGTTCGGGGAACACTGAAGCTTTCTTT.

This clonotype was observed a handful of times. The chain combines TRBV27 with TRBJ1-5; no clear D gene. The length of the CDR3 is 13 residues. From germline, CDR1 is MNHEY and CDR2 SMNVEV (reference sequence). Trimming took 1 base from V and 5 from J, leaving 6 bases between them. The CDR3 loop reads CASSLFRDQPQHF. CDR3 DNA: TGTGCCAGCAGTTTATTTAGGGATCAGCCCCAGCATTTT.

The sample holds many counts of this clonotype. V and J are TRBV5-8 and TRBJ1-5; 10 bases are shared with TRBD1. The germline CDR1 and CDR2 sequences are SGHTS and YDEGEE. This CDR3 has 15 amino acids. Trimming cost V 5 bases and J 4 bases; bases outside gene matches: 6. The CDR3: CASRYRDRGNQPQHF. CDR3 in DNA: TGTGCCAGCAGATACCGGGACAGGGGAAATCAGCCCCAGCATTTT.

There are many counts of this clonotype. The V and J genes are TRBV6-2 or TRBV6-3 and TRBJ1-2, with D tentatively TRBD1 (5 bases). V lost 4 bases and J lost 0, with 21 bases in between. The length of the CDR3 is 18 residues. Germline V gene sequence: CDR1 MNHEY, CDR2 SVGEGT. CDR3 in amino acids: CASSSARGAPRTNYGYTF. CDR3 coding DNA: TGTGCCAGCAGTTCGGCTCGGGGCGCTCCTCGGACTAACTATGGCTACACCTTC.

This sequence joins TRBV14 and TRBJ2-7; D possibly corresponds to TRBD2 (6 bases). The germline CDR1 and CDR2 sequences are SGHDN and FVKESK. CDR3 length: 16 residues. The V and J ends lost 1 base and 2 bases respectively, with 15 bases between them. CDR3: CASSQVGGSSAYEQYF. CDR3 nucleotides: TGTGCCAGCAGCCAAGTGGGAGGTAGTTCGGCCTACGAGCAGTACTTC.

Here the CDR3 DNA reads TGTGCCAGCAGTTTCCGGACTAACCAAGAGACCCAGTACTTC. Translating it yields CASSFRTNQETQYF. The chain links TRBV12-3 or TRBV12-4 to TRBJ2-5; tentatively, D is TRBD2 (6 bases). Trimming pared 3 bases from V and 0 bases from J, leaving 8 bases between. The CDR3 has 14 residues.

The V call is TRBV7-2, the J call TRBJ2-5; 9 bases match TRBD2. The germline gives CDR1 SGHTA, CDR2 FQGNSA. This CDR3 has 13 amino acids. Trimming removed 2 bases from V and 7 bases from J; junction bases left unmatched: 2. This CDR3 reads CASSLTLAGTQYF. The DNA for the CDR3 is TGTGCCAGCAGCTTAACACTAGCGGGGACCCAGTACTTC. Filled out from reference TRBV7-2 and TRBJ2-5, the complete variable domain reads GAGVSQSPSNKVTEKGKDVELRCDPISGHTALYWYRQSLGQGLEFLIYFQGNSAPDKSGLPSDRFSAERTGGSVSTLTIQRTQQEDSAVYLCASSLTLAGTQYFGPGTRLLVL.

At least ten counts were recorded for this clonotype. The V and J genes are TRBV28 and TRBJ2-5; D may match TRBD1 or TRBD2 (5 bases each). This CDR3 contains 14 residues. Looked up from germline, CDR1 is MDHEN and CDR2 is SYDVKM. Trimming cost V 6 bases and J 5 bases, with 16 bases left between them. CDR3: CASSRGVWHETQYF. CDR3 DNA: TGTGCCAGCAGCAGAGGGGTTTGGCACGAGACCCAGTACTTC.

V is TRBV20-1 and J is TRBJ1-3; the D is unclear. Trimming took off 3 bases at V and 4 bases at J, with 10 bases between the two ends. Germline lookup yields CDR1 DFQATT and CDR2 SNEGSKA (reference sequence). This CDR3 comprises 13 residues. The CDR3 region has the DNA TGCAGTGCTAGTTCCTGGCCGGGAAACACCATATATTTT. This translates into CSASSWPGNTIYF.

This clonotype was found many times. This chain connects TRBV5-6 to TRBJ2-5; D is ambiguous. The CDR3 covers 15 residues. The germline CDR1 and CDR2 sequences are SGHDT and YYEEEE. V dropped 1 base and J dropped 2 bases, with 12 bases sitting between them. The CDR3 DNA is TGTGCCAGCAGCTTGCCCGACAACTTTCAAGAGACCCAGTACTTC. It translates to CASSLPDNFQETQYF.

As regards this clonotype: A much larger clone sits a single nucleotide away, making a read error possible. The chain uses TRBV10-1 and TRBJ2-2; D could derive from TRBD1 or TRBD2 (6 bases each). In germline, CDR1 is WNHNN, CDR2 SYGVQD (reference sequence). CDR3 length: 16 residues. The CDR3 sequence is CASSPWTATNTGGLFF. DNA of the CDR3: TGCGCCAGCAGCCCTTGGACAGCCACGAACACCGGGGGGCTGTTTTTT.

This clonotype was detected a few times. This may be a read error, as it is one base from a much larger clone. The CDR3 region has the DNA TGTGCCAGCAGCTCCCGGACTGGGGAGCAGTACTTC. Translated: CASSSRTGEQYF. The chain recombines TRBV7-2 with TRBJ2-7; tentative D call: TRBD2 (5 bases). The germline V gene encodes CDR1 SGHTA and CDR2 FQGNSA. This CDR3 comprises 12 residues. Trimming left V 4 bases short and J 7 bases short, with 11 bases between. The full variable domain, rest sourced from reference TRBV7-2 and TRBJ2-7, is GAGVSQSPSNKVTEKGKDVELRCDPISGHTALYWYRQSLGQGLEFLIYFQGNSAPDKSGLPSDRFSAERTGGSVSTLTIQRTQQEDSAVYLCASSSRTGEQYFGPGTRLTVT.

Only a few counts were recorded for this clonotype. The chain carries TRBV7-6 and TRBJ2-3; 12 bases align to TRBD2. The CDR3 consists of 16 residues. With 5 bases clipped from V and 4 bases from J, the junction kept 7 bases outside the gene matches. Looked up from germline, CDR1 is SGHVS and CDR2 is FNYEAQ. The CDR3 DNA sequence: TGTGCCAGCAGCGCCCGACTAGCGGGAGTGGCAGATACGCAGTATTTT. It yields the protein CASSARLAGVADTQYF.